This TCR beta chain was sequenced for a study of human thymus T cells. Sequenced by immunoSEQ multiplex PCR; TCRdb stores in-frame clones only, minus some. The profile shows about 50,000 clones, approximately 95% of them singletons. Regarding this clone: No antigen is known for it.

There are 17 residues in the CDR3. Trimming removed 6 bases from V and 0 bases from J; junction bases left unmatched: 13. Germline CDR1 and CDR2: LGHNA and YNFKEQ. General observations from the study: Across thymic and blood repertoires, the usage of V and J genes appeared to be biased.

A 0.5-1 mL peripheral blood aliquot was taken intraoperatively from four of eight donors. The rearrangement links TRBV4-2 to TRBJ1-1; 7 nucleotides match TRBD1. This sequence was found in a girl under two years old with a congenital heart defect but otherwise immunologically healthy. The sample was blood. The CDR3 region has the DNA TGTGCCAGCAGTCCTATGCCTGGACAGGCCATGAACACTGAAGCTTTCTTT. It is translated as CASSPMPGQAMNTEAFF.